This T cell receptor (beta chain) derives from a study of blood T cell repertoires in COVID-19. Study-wide background: From the United States, Italy and Spain came samples of acute and convalescent COVID-19. In each case, the material was cDNA or gDNA derived from T cells, B-cell-depleted T cells, or PBMCs.

CDR3 length: 14 residues. Per germline, CDR1 SGHDT and CDR2 YYEEEE. V lost 4 bases and J 6 bases, leaving 17 bases between the germline ends. Original processing notes: Amplifying reference gene primers gave estimates of nucleated cell counts. Sequencing used immunoSEQ multiplex PCR; TCRdb keeps in-frame clones, though not all of them. V and J calls and clone size come straight from that table; D and trimming were deduced from the DNA. The table shows a few hundred thousand clones, with around 90% occurring only once. The J gene is TRBJ2-7, the V gene TRBV5-6; D may be TRBD1 (7 bases). Source material: peripheral blood. This receptor was obtained from a man in his sixties with acute or convalescent COVID-19. Here the CDR3 reads CASSIGQEGGEQYF. As DNA, the CDR3 is TGTGCCAGCAGCATAGGACAGGAGGGGGGCGAGCAGTACTTC.